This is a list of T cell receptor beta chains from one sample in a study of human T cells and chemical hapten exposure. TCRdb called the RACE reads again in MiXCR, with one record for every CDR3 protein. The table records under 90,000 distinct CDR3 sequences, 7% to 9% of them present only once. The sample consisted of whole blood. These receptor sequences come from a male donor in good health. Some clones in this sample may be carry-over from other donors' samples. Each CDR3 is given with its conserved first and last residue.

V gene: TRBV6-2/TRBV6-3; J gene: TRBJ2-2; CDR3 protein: CASSYSGLAATGELFF
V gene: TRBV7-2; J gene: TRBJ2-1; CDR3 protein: CASSLDPRGYNEQFF
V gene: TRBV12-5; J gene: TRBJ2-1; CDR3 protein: CASARGGNEQFF
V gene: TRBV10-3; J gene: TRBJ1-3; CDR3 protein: CAITQDGYSGNTIYF
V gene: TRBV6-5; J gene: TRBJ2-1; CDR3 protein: CASSYSDSGSSYNEQFF
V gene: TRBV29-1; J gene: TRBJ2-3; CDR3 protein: CSVESSTADTQYF
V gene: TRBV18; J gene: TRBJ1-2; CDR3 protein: CASSPRQGGYGYTF
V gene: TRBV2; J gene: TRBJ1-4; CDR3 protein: CASRREAGGEKLFF
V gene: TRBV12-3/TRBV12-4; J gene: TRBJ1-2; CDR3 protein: CASSPTPVNYGYTF
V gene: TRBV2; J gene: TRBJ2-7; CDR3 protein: CASSAPYYEQYF
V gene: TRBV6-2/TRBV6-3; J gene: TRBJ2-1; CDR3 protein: CASREATGVGVYNEQFF
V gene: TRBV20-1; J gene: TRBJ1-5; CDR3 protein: CSVHTGRESNQPQHF